This T cell receptor beta chain was identified during a study of blood T cells in healthy people across ages. Study results and caveats: Age brought a roughly linear fall in TCR beta diversity measured per million T cells.

CDR3 length equals 15 residues. Per germline, CDR1 SGHTA and CDR2 FQGNSA. Between the trimmed V and J ends, which lost 1 base and 6 bases, there was a span of 15 bases. With a J-beta primer mix and a sample-barcoded 5' primer, a second PCR ran about 7 to 12 cycles. TCRdb re-called the 5' RACE reads through MiXCR, storing one row per CDR3 protein. This table has about a million distinct CDR3 sequences, around 48% appearing once. Concerning this clonotype: Its antigen remains unidentified.

The chain combines TRBV7-2 with TRBJ2-5, with D possibly matching TRBD1 (6 bases). The source material was blood. This receptor was taken from a man under 40 in good health. Here the CDR3 reads CASSLVSRGLQTQYF. The CDR3 nucleotides read TGTGCCAGCAGCTTAGTTTCCAGGGGTCTACAGACCCAGTACTTC.